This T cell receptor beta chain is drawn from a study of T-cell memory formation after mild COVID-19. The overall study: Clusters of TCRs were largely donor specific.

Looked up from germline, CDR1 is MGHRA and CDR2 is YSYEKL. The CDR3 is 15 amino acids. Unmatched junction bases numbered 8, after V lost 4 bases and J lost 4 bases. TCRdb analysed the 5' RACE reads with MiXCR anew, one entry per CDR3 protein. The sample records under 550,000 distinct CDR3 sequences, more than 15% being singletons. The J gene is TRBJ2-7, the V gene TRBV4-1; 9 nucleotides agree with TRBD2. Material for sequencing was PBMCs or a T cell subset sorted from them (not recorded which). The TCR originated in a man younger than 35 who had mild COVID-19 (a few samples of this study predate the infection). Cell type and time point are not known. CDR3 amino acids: CASSRRLAATYEQYF. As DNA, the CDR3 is TGCGCCAGCAGCCGCCGACTAGCGGCCACTTACGAGCAGTACTTC.